This TCR beta chain was captured in a study of identical twins. In germline, CDR1 is SGHRS, CDR2 YFSETQ. V was pared by 1 base and J by 0 bases, with 10 bases between. The CDR3 runs 15 residues. TCRdb reanalysed the 5' RACE reads using MiXCR and keeps one entry per CDR3 protein. The sample holds over 500,000 distinct CDR3 sequences, approximately 22% seen once. This clonotype has more than one count but fewer than ten. These sequences were also reported in another study, on T cells expressing NK-cell markers. From that report: The authors restricted sorting to alpha-beta TCR T cells with an anti-gamma-delta TCR antibody in several experiments.

The V call is TRBV5-1, the J call TRBJ1-1; a weak D match, TRBD1 (6 bases). Sequenced input: CD4+ T cells sorted from blood. The sequence came from a woman under 30 in good health. In DNA, the CDR3 is TGCGCCAGCAGCTTGTATCAGGGGTTGAACACTGAAGCTTTCTTT. It translates to CASSLYQGLNTEAFF.